This entry describes one T cell receptor beta chain. This clonotype was recorded a few times. Its antigen has not been determined. The input lacks base qualities; no much larger clone sits a single base away. Counted from cysteine to phenylalanine, this CDR3 has 15 amino acids. Just CDR3 DNA is preserved here, 45 bases in frame from base 1. CDR1 LGHNA and CDR2 YSLEER were looked up in the germline V gene. The trim is 5 bases for V and 5 bases for J, with a gap of 19 bases between the germline ends. The library was built by means of 5' RACE. Sequencing instrument: Illumina HiSeq 2500. A second PCR of about 7 to 12 cycles was performed with a sample-barcoded 5' primer and a J-beta primer mix. A template-switch 5' adaptor carrying 12 random nucleotides introduced a unique molecular identifier onto each TCR beta cDNA molecule. Each sample yielded at least 3 million CDR3-containing paired-end reads. The Mint cDNA synthesis kit, primed by a TRBC-specific oligonucleotide, was used to synthesize first-strand cDNA from all RNA. Following uracil-DNA glycosylase treatment, a first 18-cycle PCR with universal primers M1SS and BC2_uni_R was performed on all cDNA. The study's own analysis went as follows. For normalization, 1 million high-quality reads, each with a distinct molecular identifier, were randomly selected from each sample. Reads sharing molecular identifiers were discarded rather than binned into consensus sequences. MiTCR, with a Q25 quality threshold and the strictest error-elimination algorithm, was used for CDR3 identification, clonotype clustering and error correction. A nonparametric unseen species model using Euler transformation provided a lower-bound estimate of total TCR beta diversity. The public reads were run again by TCRdb, first through fastp at Q25 and then through MiXCR, and only productive beta chains were kept. Here each entry gathers all rows of one CDR3 protein and keeps the most common genes and DNA. These V and J calls derive from TCRdb rather than the authors' analysis. The sample table records 980,000 or so distinct CDR3 sequences; under 50% of these occur just once. The ten top clones hold roughly 13% of the sample.

This sample was taken from a study of blood T cells in healthy people across ages (dated by TCRdb to the mid-2010s). For context, the study as a whole: In model experiments, roughly one uniquely barcoded TCR beta cDNA molecule per two T cells was captured by template switching. Two additional independent replicas of 1 million unique cDNA reads from the same blood draw were analyzed for two donors (one aged 18 to 30 and one aged 80 or older). The donors were split into four age groups: young (average around 15 years), middle-aged (about 40), aged (roughly 60) and long-lived (approximately 80). Using deep sequencing normalized with unique cDNA molecular identifiers, the study measured how TCR beta repertoire diversity changes with age. To avoid experimental bias, donors of different ages were spread randomly across the sequencing lanes.

Donors were roughly 40 systemically healthy Caucasian individuals from Russia aged roughly 6 to 100 years. Approximately 9.3 milliliters of peripheral blood were collected from each donor into EDTA-treated Vacutainer tubes. Ficoll-Paque density-gradient centrifugation was used to isolate PBMCs, with at least 7 million per sample. Trizol reagent was used to extract total RNA from the PBMCs, yielding at least 6 micrograms per sample. For every donor, flow cytometry on a PBMC aliquot measured the percentage of naive CD45RAhigh/CD27high T cells. Study-wide findings and limitations: As age increased, observed TCR beta diversity per million T cells dropped in a roughly linear way, and a significant reduction was already evident by age about 40. Estimates of total diversity based on one million sequenced T cells were regarded as lower bounds and as underestimates. Because donor CMV infection status was unknown, age-related changes in expanded clonotypes were potentially confounded. Observed TCR beta diversity correlated strongly with the percentage of naive T cells measured by flow cytometry. Since profiling was done on bulk unsorted PBMCs, naive and antigen-experienced compartments could not be conclusively compared. Compared with the aged group, more naive CD4+ T cells, fewer expanded clones and increased TCR diversity were shown by the long-lived group, suggesting age selection.

The sequencing sample was made of blood. Rearrangement joined TRBV4-3 to TRBJ2-7; TRBD1 is possibly the D segment (5 matching bases). This TCR came from a man in his thirties or forties in good health. The base sequence is TGCGCCAGCAGCTTATCGGGTTTAGGGGTAGACGAGCAGTACTTC. Translated, it reads CASSLSGLGVDEQYF.